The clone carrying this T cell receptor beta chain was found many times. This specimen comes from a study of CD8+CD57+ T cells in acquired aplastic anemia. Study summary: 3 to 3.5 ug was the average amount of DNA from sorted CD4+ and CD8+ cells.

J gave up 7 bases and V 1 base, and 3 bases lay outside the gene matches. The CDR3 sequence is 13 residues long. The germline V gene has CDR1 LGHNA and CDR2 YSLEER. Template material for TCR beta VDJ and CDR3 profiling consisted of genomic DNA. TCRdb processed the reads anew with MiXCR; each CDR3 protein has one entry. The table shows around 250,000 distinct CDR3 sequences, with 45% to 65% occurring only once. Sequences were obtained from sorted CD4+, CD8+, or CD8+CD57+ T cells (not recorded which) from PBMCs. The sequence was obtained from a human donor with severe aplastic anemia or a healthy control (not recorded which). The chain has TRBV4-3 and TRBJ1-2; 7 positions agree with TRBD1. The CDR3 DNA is TGCGCCAGCAGCCAAGGGGGACAGAGTGGCTACACCTTC. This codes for CASSQGGQSGYTF.